Below, 29 T cell receptor beta chains from the same sample are listed, as sequenced in a study of cytomegalovirus exposure and HLA in healthy donors. PCR used 60 Vbeta primers and 13 Jbeta primers. TCRdb keeps only in-frame clones here, not all; method: immunoSEQ multiplex PCR. The sample has around 210,000 clones, around 80% seen once. What was sequenced was PBMCs. Every receptor here comes from a boy aged 5-17 years in good health and CMV-seronegative.

The V and J genes are TRBV7-9 and TRBJ2-7, with a tentative D call TRBD2 (6 bases). The V end lost 1 base, the J end lost 9 bases, and 13 bases lay between the germline ends. The germline V gene has CDR1 SEHNR and CDR2 FQNEAQ (reference sequence). The CDR3 runs to 13 residues. The CDR3 DNA reads TGTGCCAGCAGCTTAGTGAGGACTAAAGGGCAGTACTTC. Its translation: CASSLVRTKGQYF.

The chain joins TRBV19 to TRBJ2-3; D perhaps matches TRBD2 (6 bases). The CDR3 loop spans 14 amino acids. In germline, CDR1 is LNHDA, CDR2 SQIVND (reference sequence). The V end lost 3 bases, the J end lost 6 bases, and 13 bases lay between the germline ends. CDR3 coding DNA: TGTGCCAGTAGTATCGAAGCGGGTCGGGATACGCAGTATTTT. Amino acid sequence: CASSIEAGRDTQYF.

The J gene is TRBJ1-2, the V gene TRBV9; TRBD1 is a possible D gene (5 bases). The germline V gene has CDR1 SGDLS and CDR2 YYNGEE. Trimming pared 3 bases from V and 7 bases from J, leaving 16 bases between. The CDR3 has 14 amino acids. The CDR3 is CASSGTRRGAGYTF. The CDR3 bases are TGTGCCAGCAGCGGGACCAGGCGCGGGGCTGGCTACACCTTC.

The J gene is TRBJ2-1, the V gene TRBV4-1; 7 bases line up with TRBD2. Germline loops: CDR1 MGHRA, CDR2 YSYEKL. The CDR3 has 15 residues. The V and J ends lost 1 base and 6 bases, in that order; junction bases with no gene match: 6. CDR3 in DNA: TGCGCCAGCAGCCAAGCAGGTGGGAGGGGCAATGAGCAGTTCTTC. Its protein product is CASSQAGGRGNEQFF.

The rearrangement uses TRBV5-1 and TRBJ1-1, with TRBD1 matching over 7 bases. Losses at the gene ends were 3 bases for V and 3 bases for J; bases not matched to a gene: 8. CDR3 length equals 15 residues. Germline V gives CDR1 SGHRS, CDR2 YFSETQ. The CDR3 DNA reads as TGCGCCAGCAGCTCGATGGACAGGTTATACACTGAAGCTTTCTTT. It is translated as CASSSMDRLYTEAFF.

The chain couples TRBV6-4 to TRBJ1-1; 7 nucleotides line up with TRBD1. This CDR3 comprises 14 residues. Trimming removed 0 bases from V and 9 bases from J; junction bases left unmatched: 7. Germline lookup yields CDR1 MRHNA and CDR2 SNTAGT. The CDR3 DNA reads TGTGCCAGCAGTGACTCGAGAGCAGGGGGAAAAGCTTTCTTT. It codes for CASSDSRAGGKAFF.

V is TRBV4-1 and J is TRBJ1-1, with TRBD1 identical over 12 bases. The CDR3 has 17 amino acids. V lost 4 bases to trimming and J lost 4 bases; unmatched junction nucleotides: 10. CDR1 MGHRA and CDR2 YSYEKL come from the germline V gene. In nucleotides, the CDR3 is TGCGCCAGCAGCCTCCGGGACAGGGGGCTGACGACCACTGAAGCTTTCTTT. Its translation: CASSLRDRGLTTTEAFF.

This clone was observed a few times. The chain combines TRBV5-8 with TRBJ1-1, with a tentative D call TRBD1 (5 bases). Germline CDR1 is SGHTS and CDR2 is YDEGEE. This CDR3 is 13 amino acids long. V was trimmed by 1 base and J by 4 bases, leaving 8 bases between them. This chain's CDR3 is CASSLFQGTEAFF. DNA for the CDR3: TGTGCCAGCAGCTTGTTTCAGGGCACTGAAGCTTTCTTT.

The rearrangement links TRBV5-5 to TRBJ1-2; D gene uncertain. This CDR3 is 10 amino acids long. V lost 7 bases to trimming and J lost 7 bases, with 8 bases between them. Germline CDR1 is SGHKS and CDR2 is YYEKEE (reference sequence). The CDR3 is CASPPGGYTF. The CDR3 DNA reads TGTGCCAGCCCCCCCGGTGGCTACACCTTC. Looking up the rest from reference TRBV5-5 and TRBJ1-2 gives the full variable domain: DAGVTQSPTHLIKTRGQQVTLRCSPISGHKSVSWYQQVLGQGPQFIFQYYEKEERGRGNFPDRFSARQFPNYSSELNVNALLLGDSALYLCASPPGGYTFGSGTRLTVV.

By its share, this clone is medium-sized. CDR3 sequence reads: CASDGRVGDTQYF. The CDR3 DNA reads as TGTGCCAGTGACGGGCGGGTTGGGGATACGCAGTATTTT. The chain is built from TRBV19 and TRBJ2-3, with D tentatively TRBD2 (5 bases). The CDR3 has 13 residues. Looked up from germline, CDR1 is LNHDA and CDR2 is SQIVND (reference sequence). Trimming took off 8 bases at V and 6 bases at J, with 15 bases between the two ends.

The chain uses TRBV5-1 and TRBJ2-2, with 10 nucleotides matching TRBD1. The trim removed 4 bases at V and 4 bases at J, leaving 10 bases unmatched. CDR1 SGHRS and CDR2 YFSETQ come from the germline V gene. The CDR3 has 17 amino acids. The CDR3 is CASSNPGQGKATGELFF. CDR3 DNA: TGCGCCAGCAGCAATCCGGGACAGGGGAAGGCCACCGGGGAGCTGTTTTTT.

The chain couples TRBV29-1 to TRBJ2-2; 7 positions match TRBD1. There are 13 residues in the CDR3. The trim removed 7 bases at V and 5 bases at J, leaving 7 bases unmatched. CDR1 and CDR2 from the germline V gene are SQVTM and ANQGSEA. CDR3 sequence: CSADRELTGELFF. Here the CDR3 DNA reads TGCAGCGCAGACAGGGAATTAACCGGGGAGCTGTTTTTT.

The chain employs TRBV25-1 and TRBJ1-5, with D possibly being TRBD1 (6 bases). The germline gives CDR1 MGHDK, CDR2 SYGVNS. CDR3 length: 14 amino acids. The V gene lost 6 bases and the J gene lost 0 bases, with 9 bases spanning the gap. The CDR3 region is CASSGQFSNQPQHF. Written as DNA, the CDR3 is TGTGCCAGCAGCGGACAGTTTAGCAATCAGCCCCAGCATTTT.

This clone has just one count. The J gene is TRBJ2-2, the V gene TRBV4-2; 10 bases agree with TRBD2. V shed 3 bases, J shed 4 bases, and the junction held 11 bases outside the gene matches. The CDR3 has 18 amino acids. Germline V gene sequence: CDR1 LGHNA, CDR2 YNFKEQ. The DNA of the CDR3 is TGTGCCAGCAGCCAGGGAAAGCTAGCGGGGGACGCCACCGGGGAGCTGTTTTTT. Translated, it gives CASSQGKLAGDATGELFF.

The CDR3 is CASNKFGQDTGELFF. CDR3 nucleotide sequence: TGTGCCAGCAATAAATTTGGGCAAGACACCGGGGAGCTGTTTTTT. V usage is TRBV6-1 and J usage is TRBJ2-2; D ambiguous. The V end lost 7 bases, the J end lost 3 bases, and 15 bases lay between the germline ends. This CDR3 comprises 15 residues. Germline loops: CDR1 MNHNS, CDR2 SASEGT.

This chain connects TRBV11-3 to TRBJ1-1; unclear D gene. The CDR3 contains 14 residues. V lost 7 bases, J lost 5 bases, and 17 bases lay in between. Germline values: CDR1 SGHNT, CDR2 YENEEA. CDR3 sequence (DNA): TGTGCCAGCACCTCCCAAACGGGGAAAACTGAAGCTTTCTTT. Its translation: CASTSQTGKTEAFF.

CDR3 sequence reads: CASSWGQGANYGYTF. CDR3 DNA sequence: TGCGCCAGCAGCTGGGGACAGGGGGCTAACTATGGCTACACCTTC. The chain is built from TRBV5-1 and TRBJ1-2, with 11 positions matching TRBD1. The V and J ends lost 3 bases and 0 bases, in that order; junction bases with no gene match: 1. Germline CDR1 is SGHRS and CDR2 is YFSETQ. The CDR3 has 15 amino acids.

The chain carries TRBV5-4 and TRBJ1-2; 7 bases fit TRBD1. Germline loops: CDR1 SGHNT, CDR2 YYREEE (reference sequence). V lost 4 bases, J lost 7 bases, and 13 bases stayed unmatched. This CDR3 is built from 15 residues. The CDR3 loop is CASSMDQGEFSGYTF. Written as DNA, the CDR3 is TGTGCCAGCAGCATGGACCAGGGGGAGTTTAGTGGCTACACCTTC.

There are a few counts of this clone. This CDR3 reads CAWGSRTANTEAFF. Written as DNA, the CDR3 is TGTGCCTGGGGGTCCCGGACAGCGAACACTGAAGCTTTCTTT. The chain joins TRBV30 to TRBJ1-1, with a possible D match to TRBD1 (6 bases). V was cut by 5 bases and J by 1 base, with 14 bases left in between. The CDR3 has 14 residues. Germline values: CDR1 GTSNPN, CDR2 SVGIG (reference sequence). The entire variable domain, with the rest obtained from reference TRBV30 and TRBJ1-1, is as follows: SQTIHQWPATLVQPVGSPLSLECTVEGTSNPNLYWYRQAAGRGLQLLFYSVGIGQISSEVPQNLSASRPQDRQFILSSKKLLLSDSGFYLCAWGSRTANTEAFFGQGTRLTVV.

V and J are TRBV5-5 and TRBJ1-2, with 9 bases fitting TRBD1. The germline V gene has CDR1 SGHKS and CDR2 YYEKEE (reference sequence). This CDR3 spans 15 amino acids. The V and J ends lost 0 bases and 4 bases, in that order; junction bases with no gene match: 4. The CDR3 nucleotides read TGTGCCAGCAGCTTGGGGGACAGGGCCGGCTATGGCTACACCTTC. Its translation: CASSLGDRAGYGYTF.

This sequence joins TRBV11-3 and TRBJ2-7; 10 bases are shared with TRBD2. Per germline, CDR1 SGHNT and CDR2 YENEEA. The CDR3 loop spans 16 amino acids. J was trimmed by 1 base and V by 0 bases; bases with no gene match: 3. CDR3 protein: CASSLDIAGGSYEQYF. DNA of the CDR3: TGTGCCAGCAGCTTAGATATAGCGGGGGGTTCCTACGAGCAGTACTTC.

V and J are TRBV5-1 and TRBJ2-5; D gene uncertain. From germline, CDR1 is SGHRS and CDR2 YFSETQ. Trimming cost V 4 bases and J 2 bases, with 12 bases left between them. This CDR3 region has 14 residues. The CDR3 spells CASSARVEQETQYF. The CDR3 DNA sequence: TGCGCCAGCAGCGCCCGCGTTGAGCAAGAGACCCAGTACTTC.

This chain connects TRBV7-9 to TRBJ2-5; possible D gene TRBD2, 5 bases. This CDR3 contains 17 residues. Germline values: CDR1 SEHNR, CDR2 FQNEAQ (reference sequence). The V and J ends lost 5 bases and 5 bases respectively, with 24 bases between them. The CDR3 region is CASSQGKRMANGETQYF. DNA for the CDR3: TGTGCCAGCAGCCAAGGAAAGCGGATGGCAAACGGGGAGACCCAGTACTTC.

V is TRBV30 and J is TRBJ2-7, with 9 bases lining up with TRBD2. This CDR3 comprises 16 residues. Germline V gene lookup returns CDR1 GTSNPN and CDR2 SVGIG (reference sequence). The ends lost 2 bases at V and 2 bases at J; junction bases unmatched: 10. The CDR3 loop is CAWSLKAGGPTYEQYF. In DNA, the CDR3 is TGTGCCTGGAGTTTAAAGGCGGGGGGGCCCACCTACGAGCAGTACTTC.

This clone was recorded once. The chain carries TRBV7-3 and TRBJ2-5, with 7 bases fitting TRBD2. J lost 5 bases, V lost 1 base, and 4 bases had no gene match. Germline V gene data show CDR1 as SGHTA and CDR2 as FQGTGA. CDR3 length: 14 amino acids. The CDR3 DNA reads TGTGCCAGCAGCTTAAATGGGGGAGGGGAGACCCAGTACTTC. Its protein is CASSLNGGGETQYF.

The V call is TRBV7-9, the J call TRBJ1-2, with a weak D call TRBD1 (5 bases). The V end lost 3 bases, the J end lost 8 bases, and 22 bases lay between the germline ends. The length of the CDR3 is 16 residues. The germline CDR1 and CDR2 sequences are SEHNR and FQNEAQ (reference sequence). CDR3 loop: CASSFTQGTGSEGYTF. DNA for the CDR3: TGTGCCAGCAGCTTCACGCAAGGGACTGGGAGCGAAGGCTACACCTTC. The full variable domain, completed using reference TRBV7-9 and TRBJ1-2, is DTGVSQNPRHKITKRGQNVTFRCDPISEHNRLYWYRQTLGQGPEFLTYFQNEAQLEKSRLLSDRFSAERPKGSFSTLEIQRTEQGDSAMYLCASSFTQGTGSEGYTFGSGTRLTVV.

The rearrangement uses TRBV5-6 and TRBJ1-6, with D maybe TRBD1 (5 bases). The CDR3 is 16 amino acids. Germline lookup yields CDR1 SGHDT and CDR2 YYEEEE. V was shortened by 5 bases and J by 0 bases, with 12 bases between the two germline ends. CDR3: CASSSGLSSYNSPLHF. DNA of the CDR3: TGTGCCAGCAGTTCAGGGCTTAGCTCCTATAATTCACCCCTCCACTTT.

This chain connects TRBV27 to TRBJ1-3; D is uncertain. Trimming took off 3 bases at V and 2 bases at J, with 11 bases between the two ends. Germline CDR1 MNHEY, CDR2 SMNVEV (reference sequence). CDR3 length: 15 amino acids. The chain's CDR3 is CASSFSGSAGNTIYF. For the CDR3, the DNA is TGTGCCAGCAGTTTTAGTGGTTCGGCTGGAAACACCATATATTTT.

This clone was seen a single time. The gene calls are TRBV7-6 and TRBJ2-7; D may be TRBD2 (7 bases). The CDR3 sequence is 14 residues long. V lost 3 bases to trimming and J lost 5 bases, with 14 bases between them. Per germline, CDR1 SGHVS and CDR2 FNYEAQ. The chain's CDR3 is CASSLGRGLNEQYF. CDR3 coding DNA: TGTGCCAGCAGCTTGGGGCGGGGGCTTAACGAGCAGTACTTC.